This T cell receptor (beta chain) came from a study of cytomegalovirus exposure and HLA in healthy donors. Germline-derived CDR1 and CDR2 are KGHSH and LQKENI. The CDR3 sequence is 17 residues long. V gave up 3 bases and J gave up 2 bases; unmatched junction bases: 9. PCR involved 60 Vbeta and 13 Jbeta primers. Method: immunoSEQ multiplex PCR; TCRdb's copy keeps in-frame clones and lacks some. The sample is made up of approximately 120,000 clones, and the top ten hold roughly 0.94% of it. The source is a man younger than 35 in good health and CMV-seronegative. V is TRBV18 and J is TRBJ1-5; TRBD1 aligns across 8 bases. Source material: PBMCs. The DNA for the CDR3 is TGTGCCAGCTCACCGGCCCTGACAGGGGCGGGCAATCAGCCCCAGCATTTT. Amino acids: CASSPALTGAGNQPQHF.